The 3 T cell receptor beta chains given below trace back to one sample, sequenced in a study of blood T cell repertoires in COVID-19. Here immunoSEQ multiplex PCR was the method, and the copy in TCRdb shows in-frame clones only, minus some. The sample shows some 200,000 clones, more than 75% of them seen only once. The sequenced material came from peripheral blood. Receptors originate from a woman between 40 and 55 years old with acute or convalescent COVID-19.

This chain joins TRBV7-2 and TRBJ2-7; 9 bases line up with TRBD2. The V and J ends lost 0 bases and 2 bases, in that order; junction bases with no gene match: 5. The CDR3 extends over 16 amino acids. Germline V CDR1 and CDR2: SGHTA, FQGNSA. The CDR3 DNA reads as TGTGCCAGCAGCTTAGCGTCTGCGGGAGGGCCCTACGAGCAGTACTTC. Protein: CASSLASAGGPYEQYF.

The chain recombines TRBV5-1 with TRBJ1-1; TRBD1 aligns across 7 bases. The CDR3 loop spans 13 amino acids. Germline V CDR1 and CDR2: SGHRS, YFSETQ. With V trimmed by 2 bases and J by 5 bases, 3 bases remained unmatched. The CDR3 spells CASSFQTGTEAFF. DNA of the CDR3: TGCGCCAGCAGCTTCCAGACAGGGACTGAAGCTTTCTTT.

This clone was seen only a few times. The chain's CDR3 is CAWSLPSGITDTQYF. CDR3 sequence (DNA): TGTGCCTGGAGTTTACCAAGCGGGATCACAGATACGCAGTATTTT. The V gene is TRBV30, the J gene TRBJ2-3; 7 nucleotides line up with TRBD2. Germline CDR1 reads GTSNPN; CDR2 reads SVGIG (reference sequence). The CDR3 consists of 15 residues. V shed 2 bases, J shed 2 bases, and the junction held 7 bases outside the gene matches. Full variable domain (rest looked up from reference TRBV30 and TRBJ2-3): SQTIHQWPATLVQPVGSPLSLECTVEGTSNPNLYWYRQAAGRGLQLLFYSVGIGQISSEVPQNLSASRPQDRQFILSSKKLLLSDSGFYLCAWSLPSGITDTQYFGPGTRLTVL.